Listed here is a single T cell receptor beta chain. A distinct unique molecular identifier was carried by each TCR cDNA molecule. TCRdb redid the calling of the 5' RACE reads with MiXCR, one entry per CDR3 protein. The table lists approximately 100,000 distinct CDR3 sequences, less than 20% of them singletons, with 21% in the top ten. V was pared by 2 bases and J by 12 bases, with 12 bases of the junction left unmatched. This CDR3 contains 14 residues. Germline loops: CDR1 SNHLY, CDR2 FYNNEI. As for time point: blood at routine non-recurrence follow-up after resection. These data belong to a study of spatial heterogeneity in lung cancer. The overall study: The study sequenced follow-up PBMC samples when they were available, at a median of about two years after resection.

Sequenced material: PBMCs, taken at follow-up. The chain combines TRBV2 with TRBJ1-1; 7 nucleotides align to TRBD1. The source is a male donor with early-stage non-small cell lung cancer. The CDR3 DNA is TGTGCCAGCAGTGAAAAACAGGGGACTACTCGGACTTTCTTT. Protein: CASSEKQGTTRTFF.